These T cell receptor beta chains were read from a single sample in a study of cytomegalovirus exposure and HLA in healthy donors. Generated by immunoSEQ multiplex PCR, the TCRdb table keeps only in-frame clones and is missing some. The sample contains 100,000 to 150,000 clones, 80% to 90% of which appear only once. The sequencing sample was made of PBMCs. The receptors derive from a woman younger than 35 in good health and CMV-seronegative. CDR3s include the opening cysteine and the closing phenylalanine or tryptophan. A D gene is named only where the DNA matches it firmly. Clone size, where shown, is once, few, many, or a class for clones that have expanded.

D gene: NA; J gene: TRBJ1-4; clone size: NA; V gene: TRBV15; CDR3 DNA: TGTGCCACGGTCCAGGTGGATAATGAAAAACTGTTTTTT; CDR3 protein: CATVQVDNEKLFF
D gene: NA; J gene: TRBJ2-3; clone size: once; V gene: TRBV30; CDR3 DNA: TGTGCCTGGAGTGTAAAGGGGGGAGGGCTAGCAGATACGCAGTATTTT; CDR3 protein: CAWSVKGGGLADTQYF
D gene: NA; J gene: TRBJ1-1; clone size: NA; V gene: TRBV2; CDR3 DNA: TGTGCCACCGTCCAACAGGGTGCCAGGACTGAAGCTTTCTTT; CDR3 protein: CATVQQGARTEAFF
D gene: TRBD1; J gene: TRBJ2-7; clone size: NA; V gene: TRBV28; CDR3 DNA: TGTGCCAGCAGTTCCCACCCCGACAGGGTGGGCGAGCAGTACTTC; CDR3 protein: CASSSHPDRVGEQYF
D gene: NA; J gene: TRBJ2-5; clone size: NA; V gene: TRBV7-9; CDR3 DNA: TGTGCCAGCAGGGTTACTTCGCGGGTCGGGGAGACCCAGTACTTC; CDR3 protein: CASRVTSRVGETQYF
D gene: TRBD2; J gene: TRBJ2-1; clone size: NA; V gene: TRBV7-9; CDR3 DNA: TGTGCCAGCAGTCCACCGGGGGCTAGCGGGGCAGTGTACAATGAGCAGTTCTTC; CDR3 protein: CASSPPGASGAVYNEQFF
D gene: NA; J gene: TRBJ2-1; clone size: NA; V gene: TRBV6-5; CDR3 DNA: TGTGCCAGCAGGACCCGGGGAGAGCAGTTCTTC; CDR3 protein: CASRTRGEQFF
D gene: NA; J gene: TRBJ2-4; clone size: NA; V gene: TRBV5-3; CDR3 DNA: TGTGCCAGAAGCTTTCCGGGGGAGACCAAAAACATTCAGTACTTC; CDR3 protein: CARSFPGETKNIQYF
D gene: TRBD2; J gene: TRBJ2-3; clone size: NA; V gene: TRBV10-3; CDR3 DNA: TGTGCCATCAGGGGACCGGGACTAGGAGTAGATACGCAGTATTTT; CDR3 protein: CAIRGPGLGVDTQYF
D gene: TRBD1; J gene: TRBJ1-2; clone size: NA; V gene: TRBV25-1; CDR3 DNA: TGTGCCAGCAGTGAACCCGGGACAGGCTATGGCTACACCTTC; CDR3 protein: CASSEPGTGYGYTF
D gene: TRBD1; J gene: TRBJ2-7; clone size: NA; V gene: TRBV18; CDR3 DNA: TGTGCCAGCTCAGCGACACAGGGACAGCACTACGAGCAGTACTTC; CDR3 protein: CASSATQGQHYEQYF
D gene: NA; J gene: TRBJ1-6; clone size: NA; V gene: TRBV5-1; CDR3 DNA: TGCGCCAGCAGCTTAGTGGAGGGGAGGAAATCACCCCTCCACTTT; CDR3 protein: CASSLVEGRKSPLHF
D gene: NA; J gene: TRBJ2-7; clone size: once; V gene: TRBV11-2; CDR3 DNA: TGTGCCAGCAGCTTAGGGGCTACCTACGAGCAGTACTTC; CDR3 protein: CASSLGATYEQYF
D gene: TRBD1; J gene: TRBJ1-1; clone size: NA; V gene: TRBV7-8; CDR3 DNA: TGTGCCAGCAGCTCGACAGGGAGAAGGAACACTGAAGCTTTCTTT; CDR3 protein: CASSSTGRRNTEAFF
D gene: NA; J gene: TRBJ1-1; clone size: NA; V gene: TRBV11-3; CDR3 DNA: TGTGCCAGCAGTTCACAGGGGAACACTGAAGCTTTCTTT; CDR3 protein: CASSSQGNTEAFF
D gene: TRBD1; J gene: TRBJ1-1; clone size: NA; V gene: TRBV6-5; CDR3 DNA: TGTGCCAGCAGTCCTCAGGGGGCTGGGTCTGAAGCTTTCTTT; CDR3 protein: CASSPQGAGSEAFF
D gene: NA; J gene: TRBJ1-5; clone size: few; V gene: TRBV6-6; CDR3 DNA: TGTGCCAGCAGTTACGGCCATCAGCCCCAGCATTTT; CDR3 protein: CASSYGHQPQHF
D gene: TRBD1; J gene: TRBJ2-7; clone size: NA; V gene: TRBV27; CDR3 DNA: TGTGCCAGCAGTCTTACCAGACAGGGCTACGAGCAGTACTTC; CDR3 protein: CASSLTRQGYEQYF
D gene: TRBD2; J gene: TRBJ2-2; clone size: NA; V gene: TRBV19; CDR3 DNA: TGTGCCAGTAGTCTGGCCCTGACTAGCGGGAGCCCCGGGGAGCTGTTTTTT; CDR3 protein: CASSLALTSGSPGELFF
D gene: NA; J gene: TRBJ1-5; clone size: NA; V gene: TRBV14; CDR3 DNA: TGTGCCAGCAGCCAAGATGTCCCAGGGGCTGACAATCAGCCCCAGCATTTT; CDR3 protein: CASSQDVPGADNQPQHF
D gene: NA; J gene: TRBJ2-7; clone size: NA; V gene: TRBV4-3; CDR3 DNA: TGCGCCAGCAGCCAAGTTTCCAGCGGCTCCTACGAGCAGTACTTC; CDR3 protein: CASSQVSSGSYEQYF
D gene: TRBD2; J gene: TRBJ2-3; clone size: NA; V gene: TRBV5-1; CDR3 DNA: TGCGCCAGCAGCTTTGGAATTCGGACTAGCGGGGGGACGACAGATACGCAGTATTTT; CDR3 protein: CASSFGIRTSGGTTDTQYF
D gene: NA; J gene: TRBJ1-2; clone size: NA; V gene: TRBV19; CDR3 DNA: TGTGCCAGTAGTTGGCAGGCCTATGGCTACACCTTC; CDR3 protein: CASSWQAYGYTF
D gene: NA; J gene: TRBJ1-5; clone size: few; V gene: TRBV6-5; CDR3 DNA: TGTGCCAGCAGTCCGGACAGAAGCCACAATCAGCCCCAGCATTTT; CDR3 protein: CASSPDRSHNQPQHF
D gene: NA; J gene: TRBJ1-1; clone size: NA; V gene: TRBV7-2; CDR3 DNA: TGTGCCAGCAGACGCTCGGGCGGGTGGCAGGACACTGAAGCTTTCTTT; CDR3 protein: CASRRSGGWQDTEAFF
D gene: TRBD2; J gene: TRBJ2-3; clone size: NA; V gene: TRBV6-4; CDR3 DNA: TGTGCCAGCAGCGAGACTAGCGGGACCACAGATACGCAGTATTTT; CDR3 protein: CASSETSGTTDTQYF
D gene: NA; J gene: TRBJ1-1; clone size: NA; V gene: TRBV10-3; CDR3 DNA: TGTGCCATCAGTGTTGGGGGCCCCACTGAAGCTTTCTTT; CDR3 protein: CAISVGGPTEAFF
D gene: TRBD1; J gene: TRBJ2-2; clone size: NA; V gene: TRBV4-1; CDR3 DNA: TGCGCCAGCAGCCAAGGGGACAGTAGAGGCATCGGGGAGCTGTTTTTT; CDR3 protein: CASSQGDSRGIGELFF
D gene: NA; J gene: TRBJ1-1; clone size: NA; V gene: TRBV10-2; CDR3 DNA: TGCGCCAGCAGTGAAACTGATTCGGTCACTGAAGCTTTCTTT; CDR3 protein: CASSETDSVTEAFF
D gene: NA; J gene: TRBJ2-3; clone size: NA; V gene: TRBV13; CDR3 DNA: TGTGCCAGCAGCTCCGGGGAGAGCACAGATACGCAGTATTTT; CDR3 protein: CASSSGESTDTQYF
D gene: NA; J gene: TRBJ2-1; clone size: NA; V gene: TRBV4-2; CDR3 DNA: TGTGCCAGCAGCCAAGAAATGGGGGCGCAGTTCTTC; CDR3 protein: CASSQEMGAQFF
D gene: NA; J gene: TRBJ2-5; clone size: NA; V gene: TRBV29-1; CDR3 DNA: TGCAGCGTCCTGAGGGGGTTTGGAGAGACCCAGTACTTC; CDR3 protein: CSVLRGFGETQYF
D gene: NA; J gene: TRBJ2-2; clone size: NA; V gene: TRBV15; CDR3 DNA: TGTGCCACCAGCAGAGTCCTAGGCGGGGAGCTGTTTTTT; CDR3 protein: CATSRVLGGELFF
D gene: NA; J gene: TRBJ2-1; clone size: NA; V gene: TRBV2; CDR3 DNA: TGTGCCAGCAGTGGCCCGGGGGGCATGGGCAATGAGCAGTTCTTC; CDR3 protein: CASSGPGGMGNEQFF
D gene: TRBD2; J gene: TRBJ2-7; clone size: NA; V gene: TRBV12-5; CDR3 DNA: TGTGCTAGTGGTTTGGTACTAGCGGGAGGGCTATACGAGCAGTACTTC; CDR3 protein: CASGLVLAGGLYEQYF
D gene: NA; J gene: TRBJ1-6; clone size: NA; V gene: TRBV5-1; CDR3 DNA: TGCGCCAGCAGCTTACAGGAGAGCTCCTATAATTCACCCCTCCACTTT; CDR3 protein: CASSLQESSYNSPLHF
D gene: NA; J gene: TRBJ2-1; clone size: once; V gene: TRBV5-1; CDR3 DNA: TGCGCCAGCACCCTGGGAGCGATCTACAATGAGCAGTTCTTC; CDR3 protein: CASTLGAIYNEQFF
D gene: NA; J gene: TRBJ2-2; clone size: NA; V gene: TRBV19; CDR3 DNA: TGTGCCAGTCCAGGGGATGAGGGCGGGGAGCTGTTTTTT; CDR3 protein: CASPGDEGGELFF
D gene: NA; J gene: TRBJ1-2; clone size: NA; V gene: TRBV10-3; CDR3 DNA: TGTGCCATCAGTGCGATGACTGGTGGCTACACCTTC; CDR3 protein: CAISAMTGGYTF
D gene: NA; J gene: TRBJ1-4; clone size: once; V gene: TRBV11-2; CDR3 DNA: TGTGCCAGCAGCGCGTTTGAACGGATAAGCGATGAAAAACTGTTTTTT; CDR3 protein: CASSAFERISDEKLFF
D gene: TRBD1; J gene: TRBJ1-6; clone size: NA; V gene: TRBV28; CDR3 DNA: TGTGCCAGCAGCATGGGACAGGGGGAAAGCTCCTATAATTCACCCCTCCACTTT; CDR3 protein: CASSMGQGESSYNSPLHF
D gene: TRBD2; J gene: TRBJ2-7; clone size: NA; V gene: TRBV7-2; CDR3 DNA: TGTGCCAGCAGCTTAGCGTCTAGCGGGAGATTCTACGAGCAGTACTTC; CDR3 protein: CASSLASSGRFYEQYF